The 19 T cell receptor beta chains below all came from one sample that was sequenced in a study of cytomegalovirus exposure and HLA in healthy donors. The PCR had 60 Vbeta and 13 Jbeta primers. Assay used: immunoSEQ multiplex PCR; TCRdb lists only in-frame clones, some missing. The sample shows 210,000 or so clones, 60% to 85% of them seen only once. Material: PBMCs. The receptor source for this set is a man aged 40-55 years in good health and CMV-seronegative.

CDR3 DNA sequence: TGCAGCGTTGAGGGGACAGGGGGCGTCATAGATCAGCCCCAGCATTTT. It specifies CSVEGTGGVIDQPQHF. The chain uses TRBV29-1 and TRBJ1-5, with 12 bases matching TRBD1. V dropped 3 bases and J dropped 5; count of bases not matched to a gene: 8. Germline-derived CDR1 and CDR2 are SQVTM and ANQGSEA. The CDR3 is made up of 16 amino acids.

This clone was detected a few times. CDR3 residues: CATRRAASGYNEQFF. The CDR3 coding sequence is TGTGCCACCAGGAGGGCGGCTAGCGGCTACAATGAGCAGTTCTTC. This sequence joins TRBV15 and TRBJ2-1; 7 positions agree with TRBD2. Trimming cost V 6 bases and J 3 bases; bases outside gene matches: 8. CDR3 size: 15 residues. The germline V gene encodes CDR1 LNHNV and CDR2 YYDKDF (reference sequence).

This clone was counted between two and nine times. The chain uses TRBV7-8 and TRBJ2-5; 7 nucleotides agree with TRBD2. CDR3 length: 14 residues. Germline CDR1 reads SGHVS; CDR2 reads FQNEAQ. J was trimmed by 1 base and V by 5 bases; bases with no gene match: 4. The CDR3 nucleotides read TGTGCCAGCAGCCGTGGGACTACCCAAGAGACCCAGTACTTC. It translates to CASSRGTTQETQYF.

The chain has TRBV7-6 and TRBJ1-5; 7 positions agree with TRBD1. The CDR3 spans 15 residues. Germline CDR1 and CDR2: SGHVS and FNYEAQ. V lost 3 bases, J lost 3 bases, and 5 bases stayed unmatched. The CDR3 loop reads CASSLGGQPNQPQHF. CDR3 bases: TGTGCCAGCAGCTTGGGGGGACAGCCCAATCAGCCCCAGCATTTT.

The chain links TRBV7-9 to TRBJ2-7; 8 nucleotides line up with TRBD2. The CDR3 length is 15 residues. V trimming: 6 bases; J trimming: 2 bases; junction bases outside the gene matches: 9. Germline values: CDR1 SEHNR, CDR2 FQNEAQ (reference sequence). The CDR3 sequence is CASSSDWRGAYEQYF. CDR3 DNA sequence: TGTGCCAGCAGTTCTGATTGGCGGGGGGCCTACGAGCAGTACTTC. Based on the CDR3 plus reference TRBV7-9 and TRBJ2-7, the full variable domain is DTGVSQNPRHKITKRGQNVTFRCDPISEHNRLYWYRQTLGQGPEFLTYFQNEAQLEKSRLLSDRFSAERPKGSFSTLEIQRTEQGDSAMYLCASSSDWRGAYEQYFGPGTRLTVT.

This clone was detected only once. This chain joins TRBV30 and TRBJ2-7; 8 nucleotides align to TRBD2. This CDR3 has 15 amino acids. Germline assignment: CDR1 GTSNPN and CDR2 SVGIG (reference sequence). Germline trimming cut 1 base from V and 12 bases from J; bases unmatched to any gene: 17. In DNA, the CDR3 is TGTGCCTGGAGTGCTGGCGAAATAGCGGGACGCCGAGGGTACTTC. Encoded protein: CAWSAGEIAGRRGYF.

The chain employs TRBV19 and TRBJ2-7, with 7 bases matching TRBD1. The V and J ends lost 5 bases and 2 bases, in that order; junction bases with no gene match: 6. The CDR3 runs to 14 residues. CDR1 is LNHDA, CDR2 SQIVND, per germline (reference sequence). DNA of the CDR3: TGTGCCAGTAGTCTCGGACAGGCGACCTACGAGCAGTACTTC. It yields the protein CASSLGQATYEQYF.

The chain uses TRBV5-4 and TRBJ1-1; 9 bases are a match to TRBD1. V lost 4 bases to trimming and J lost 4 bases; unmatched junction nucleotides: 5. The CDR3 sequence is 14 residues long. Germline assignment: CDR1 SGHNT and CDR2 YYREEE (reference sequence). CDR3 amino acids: CASSSDRGSTEAFF. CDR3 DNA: TGTGCCAGCAGCAGTGACAGGGGGTCCACTGAAGCTTTCTTT. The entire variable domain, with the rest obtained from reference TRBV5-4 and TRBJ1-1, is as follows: ETGVTQSPTHLIKTRGQQVTLRCSSQSGHNTVSWYQQALGQGPQFIFQYYREEENGRGNFPPRFSGLQFPNYSSELNVNALELDDSALYLCASSSDRGSTEAFFGQGTRLTVV.

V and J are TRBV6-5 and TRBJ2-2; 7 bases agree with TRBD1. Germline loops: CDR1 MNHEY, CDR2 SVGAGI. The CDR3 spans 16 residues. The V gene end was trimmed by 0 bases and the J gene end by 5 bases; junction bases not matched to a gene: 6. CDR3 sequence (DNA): TGTGCCAGCAGTTACTCGCCAGGGGGTAAAACCGGGGAGCTGTTTTTT. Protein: CASSYSPGGKTGELFF.

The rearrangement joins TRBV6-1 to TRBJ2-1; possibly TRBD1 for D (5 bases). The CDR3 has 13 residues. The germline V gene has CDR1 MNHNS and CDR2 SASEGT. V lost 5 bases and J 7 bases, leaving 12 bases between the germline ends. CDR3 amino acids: CASSPWNRNEQFF. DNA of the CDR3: TGTGCCAGCAGTCCGTGGAACAGGAATGAGCAGTTCTTC.

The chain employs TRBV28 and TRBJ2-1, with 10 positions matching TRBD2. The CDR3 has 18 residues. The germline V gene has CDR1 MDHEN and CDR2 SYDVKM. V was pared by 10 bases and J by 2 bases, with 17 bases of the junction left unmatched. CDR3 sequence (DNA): TGTGCCACGGGTAGGGTAGGAGCGGGAGGGGGAACCTACAATGAGCAGTTCTTC. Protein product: CATGRVGAGGGTYNEQFF.

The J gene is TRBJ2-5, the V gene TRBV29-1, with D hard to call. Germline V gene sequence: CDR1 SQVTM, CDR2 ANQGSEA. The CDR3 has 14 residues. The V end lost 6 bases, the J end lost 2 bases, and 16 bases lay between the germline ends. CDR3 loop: CSVEVAPAQETQYF. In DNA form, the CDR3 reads TGCAGCGTCGAGGTGGCTCCGGCACAAGAGACCCAGTACTTC.

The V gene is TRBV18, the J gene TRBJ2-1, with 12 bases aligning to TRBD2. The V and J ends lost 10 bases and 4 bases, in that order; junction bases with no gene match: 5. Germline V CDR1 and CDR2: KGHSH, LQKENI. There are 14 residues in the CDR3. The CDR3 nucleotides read TGTGCCACCGCGACTAGCGGGGGTTACAATGAGCAGTTCTTC. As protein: CATATSGGYNEQFF. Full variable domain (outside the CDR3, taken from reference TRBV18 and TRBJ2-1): NAGVMQNPRHLVRRRGQEARLRCSPMKGHSHVYWYRQLPEEGLKFMVYLQKENIIDESGMPKERFSAEFPKEGPSILRIQQVVRGDSAAYFCATATSGGYNEQFFGPGTRLTVL.

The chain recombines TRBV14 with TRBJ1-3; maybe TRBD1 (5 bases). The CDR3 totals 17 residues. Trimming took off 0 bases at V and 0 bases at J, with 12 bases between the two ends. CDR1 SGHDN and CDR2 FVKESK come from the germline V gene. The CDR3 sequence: CASSQDRGEVSGNTIYF. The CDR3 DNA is TGTGCCAGCAGCCAAGACCGAGGGGAGGTCTCTGGAAACACCATATATTTT.

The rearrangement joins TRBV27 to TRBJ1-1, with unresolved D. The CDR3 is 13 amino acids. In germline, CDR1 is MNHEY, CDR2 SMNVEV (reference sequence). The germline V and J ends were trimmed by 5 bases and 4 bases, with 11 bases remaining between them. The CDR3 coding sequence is TGTGCCAGCAGTGTCGCAGCGACCACTGAAGCTTTCTTT. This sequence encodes CASSVAATTEAFF.

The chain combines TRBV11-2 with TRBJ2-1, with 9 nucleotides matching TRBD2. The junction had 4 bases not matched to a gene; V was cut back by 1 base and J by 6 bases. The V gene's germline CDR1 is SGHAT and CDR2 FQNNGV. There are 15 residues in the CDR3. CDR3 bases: TGTGCCAGCAGCTTAGGAGCGGGGGGACTCAATGAGCAGTTCTTC. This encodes CASSLGAGGLNEQFF.

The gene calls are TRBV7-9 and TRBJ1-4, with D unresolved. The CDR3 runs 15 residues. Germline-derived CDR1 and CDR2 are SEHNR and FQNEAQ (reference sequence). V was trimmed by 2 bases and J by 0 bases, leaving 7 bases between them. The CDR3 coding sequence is TGTGCCAGCAGCTTACTACCCCCAACTAATGAAAAACTGTTTTTT. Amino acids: CASSLLPPTNEKLFF.

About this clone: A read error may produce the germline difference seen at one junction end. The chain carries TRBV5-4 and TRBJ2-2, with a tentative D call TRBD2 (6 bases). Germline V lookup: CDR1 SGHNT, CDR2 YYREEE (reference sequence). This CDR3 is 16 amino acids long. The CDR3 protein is CASTLGGSANTGELFF. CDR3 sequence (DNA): TGTGCCAGCACCTTGGGAGGCTCCGCGAACACCGGGGAGCTGTTTTTT. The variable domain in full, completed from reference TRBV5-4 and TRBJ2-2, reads ETGVTQSPTHLIKTRGQQVTLRCSSQSGHNTVSWYQQALGQGPQFIFQYYREEENGRGNFPPRFSGLQFPNYSSELNVNALELDDSALYLCASTLGGSANTGELFFGEGSRLTVL.

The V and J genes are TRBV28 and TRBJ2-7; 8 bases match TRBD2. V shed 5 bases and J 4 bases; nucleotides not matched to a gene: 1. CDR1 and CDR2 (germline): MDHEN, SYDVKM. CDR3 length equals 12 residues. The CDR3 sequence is CASSVAGYEQYF. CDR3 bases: TGTGCCAGCAGTGTAGCGGGGTACGAGCAGTACTTC.